These 3 T cell receptor beta chains originate from one sample sequenced in a study of tumor-infiltrating lymphocytes in localized non-small cell lung cancer. Produced via immunoSEQ multiplex PCR; TCRdb's table is partial and in-frame only. The sample contains about 3,800 clones, roughly 65% of which appear only once. The source material was uninvolved lung tissue not adjacent to the tumor. Receptor source: a human donor with non-small cell lung cancer.

This clone was counted a few times. The V and J genes are TRBV5-1 and TRBJ1-1; a possible D gene is TRBD1 (5 bases). Trimming pared 0 bases from V and 3 bases from J, leaving 6 bases between. In germline, CDR1 is SGHRS, CDR2 YFSETQ. This CDR3 is 13 amino acids long. CDR3 region: CASSLGGDTEAFF. DNA for the CDR3: TGCGCCAGCAGCTTGGGAGGGGACACTGAAGCTTTCTTT.

The chain recombines TRBV10-3 with TRBJ1-3; no reliable D call. CDR3 length: 13 amino acids. The germline CDR1 and CDR2 sequences are ENHRY and SYGVKD. V was trimmed by 10 bases and J by 0 bases, leaving 10 bases between them. The CDR3 protein is CASAGPSGNTIYF. The CDR3 DNA reads TGTGCCAGTGCAGGTCCCTCTGGAAACACCATATATTTT.

The sample holds one count of this clone. The chain links TRBV5-1 to TRBJ2-3, with D tentatively TRBD2 (6 bases). The CDR3 sequence is 15 residues long. V was shortened by 2 bases and J by 5 bases, with 15 bases between the two germline ends. CDR1 SGHRS and CDR2 YFSETQ come from the germline V gene. DNA for the CDR3: TGCGCCAGCAGCTTCTCGGGAGTTCGGGAAGATACGCAGTATTTT. Its protein is CASSFSGVREDTQYF.